A selection of T cell receptor beta chains follows, all from one sample in a study of T cell repertoires in cytomegalovirus infection. The antigens of these receptors remain unknown. TCRdb re-derived calls from the reads in MiXCR, one entry per CDR3 protein. The sample has fewer than 900,000 distinct CDR3 sequences; roughly 28% are singletons. Sequenced material: cultured CD8+ T cells from PBMCs, taken from culture after CMV antigen stimulation. These receptors were collected from a human donor in good health (CMV status not recorded). Some clones in this sample may be carry-over from other donors' samples. The CDR3 runs from the conserved cysteine through the conserved F or W. The D gene is left open where the match is weak. Size is omitted from some rows. Given values are once, few, many or a class for expanded clones.

D: TRBD1
size: NA
J: TRBJ1-2
V: TRBV14
CDR3: CASSPGNRGPSREGYTF
DNA: TGTGCCAGCAGCCCAGGGAACAGGGGGCCTAGCCGAGAAGGCTACACCTTC

D: NA
size: few
J: TRBJ1-1
V: TRBV6-5
CDR3: CASRRDVTEAFF
DNA: TGTGCCAGCAGGCGCGATGTCACTGAAGCTTTCTTT

D: TRBD2
size: NA
J: TRBJ2-1
V: TRBV27
CDR3: CASSLHSGGLDEQFF
DNA: TGTGCCAGCAGTCTTCATAGCGGGGGGCTGGATGAGCAGTTCTTC

D: NA
size: few
J: TRBJ1-4
V: TRBV15
CDR3: CATMLRVDPNEKLFF
DNA: TGTGCCACCATGTTGAGGGTAGATCCAAATGAAAAACTGTTTTTT

D: TRBD2
size: NA
J: TRBJ2-3
V: TRBV7-6
CDR3: CASRPTWGGADTQYF
DNA: TGTGCCAGCCGCCCCACCTGGGGGGGGGCAGATACGCAGTATTTT

D: NA
size: NA
J: TRBJ2-2
V: TRBV7-6
CDR3: CASSSGGPGGELFF
DNA: TGTGCCAGCAGCTCCGGGGGCCCGGGCGGGGAGCTGTTTTTT

D: NA
size: few
J: TRBJ1-1
V: TRBV10-3
CDR3: CAIQAGGTEAFF
DNA: TGTGCCATCCAAGCGGGCGGCACTGAAGCTTTCTTT

D: TRBD1
size: few
J: TRBJ2-2
V: TRBV6-6
CDR3: CASSYSKKGATGELFF
DNA: TGTGCCAGCAGTTACTCGAAAAAGGGGGCCACCGGGGAGCTGTTTTTT

D: TRBD2
size: many
J: TRBJ2-1
V: TRBV5-6
CDR3: CASSLRAGGLRSYNEQFF
DNA: TGTGCCAGCAGCTTGAGGGCGGGGGGGCTGCGCTCCTACAATGAGCAGTTCTTC

D: NA
size: many
J: TRBJ2-5
V: TRBV7-8
CDR3: CASSSHRDLQETQYF
DNA: TGTGCCAGCAGCTCTCACCGGGACTTACAAGAGACCCAGTACTTC

D: NA
size: once
J: TRBJ2-2
V: TRBV28
CDR3: CACSSTGRSNTGELFF
DNA: TGTGCCTGCTCTTCCACTGGCCGATCGAACACCGGGGAGCTGTTTTTT

D: TRBD1
size: NA
J: TRBJ2-2
V: TRBV7-6
CDR3: CASSFSYDRDTGELFF
DNA: TGTGCTAGCAGCTTTTCTTACGACAGGGACACCGGGGAGCTGTTTTTT

D: TRBD1
size: NA
J: TRBJ2-7
V: TRBV19
CDR3: CASRGGQASSYEQYF
DNA: TGTGCCAGTAGAGGAGGACAGGCGTCATCCTACGAGCAGTACTTC

D: NA
size: many
J: TRBJ1-5
V: TRBV19
CDR3: CATLDAGNQPQHF
DNA: TGTGCCACCCTAGACGCCGGTAATCAGCCCCAGCATTTT

D: TRBD2
size: NA
J: TRBJ2-2
V: TRBV6-2/TRBV6-3
CDR3: CASRPGLAGGHTGELFF
DNA: TGTGCCAGCAGACCCGGACTAGCGGGGGGGCATACCGGGGAGCTGTTTTTT